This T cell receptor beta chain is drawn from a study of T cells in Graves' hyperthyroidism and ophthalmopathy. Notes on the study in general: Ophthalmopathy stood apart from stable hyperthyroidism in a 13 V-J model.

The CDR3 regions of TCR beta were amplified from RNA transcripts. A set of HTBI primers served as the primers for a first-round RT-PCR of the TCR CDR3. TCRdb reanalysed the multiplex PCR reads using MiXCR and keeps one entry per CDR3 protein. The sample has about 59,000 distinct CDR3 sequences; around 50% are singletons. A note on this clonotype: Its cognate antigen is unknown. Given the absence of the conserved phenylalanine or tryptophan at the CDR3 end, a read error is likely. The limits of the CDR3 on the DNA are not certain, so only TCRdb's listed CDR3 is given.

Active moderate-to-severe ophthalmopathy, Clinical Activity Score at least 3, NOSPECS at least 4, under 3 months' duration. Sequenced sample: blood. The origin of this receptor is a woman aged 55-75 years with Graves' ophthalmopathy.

The CDR3 is CASSPRGGPKNIRYS. J is TRBJ2-4 and V is TRBV9; no check of the table's D call, TRBD2, against the DNA was made. Germline V gives CDR1 SGDLS, CDR2 YYNGEE. The CDR3 spans 15 residues, counting both ends.